This TCR beta chain was obtained from a study of cytomegalovirus exposure and HLA in healthy donors. J gave up 3 bases and V 3 bases, and 1 base lay outside the gene matches. Per the germline V gene, CDR1 is PRHDT and CDR2 is FYEKMQ (reference sequence). The CDR3 covers 13 residues. The PCR used 60 Vbeta and 13 Jbeta primers. The repertoire was sequenced with immunoSEQ multiplex PCR; TCRdb's copy has only in-frame clones and lacks some. The specimen's table records approximately 50,000 clones. V gene TRBV13 combines with J gene TRBJ2-7, with 8 bases matching TRBD2. This receptor was obtained from a female donor in good health and CMV-seronegative. Sequencing was performed on PBMCs. For the CDR3, the DNA is TGTGCCAGCAGCTTCCGGGGGGGCTACGAGCAGTACTTC. Translating gives CASSFRGGYEQYF.